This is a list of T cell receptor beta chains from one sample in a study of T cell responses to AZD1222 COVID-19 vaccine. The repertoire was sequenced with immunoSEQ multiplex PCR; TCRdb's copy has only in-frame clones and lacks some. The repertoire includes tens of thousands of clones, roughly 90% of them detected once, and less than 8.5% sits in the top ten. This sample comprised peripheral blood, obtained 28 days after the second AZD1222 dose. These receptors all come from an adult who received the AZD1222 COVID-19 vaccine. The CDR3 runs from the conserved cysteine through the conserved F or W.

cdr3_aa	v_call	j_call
CASSPSQGREAFF	TRBV27	TRBJ1-1
CASRGSSTRVEQYF	TRBV6-6	TRBJ2-7
CASRTELLNTEAFF	TRBV5-1	TRBJ1-1
CASSPGTGRSYGYTF	TRBV5-8	TRBJ1-2
CASSPSRREAPDTQYF	TRBV11-2	TRBJ2-3
CASSDAGATNEQFF	TRBV6-4	TRBJ2-1
CASSEFGGLTNEKLFF	TRBV2	TRBJ1-4
CASSARTGANVLTF	TRBV7-9	TRBJ2-6
CASSQSGSQDTQYF	TRBV4-2	TRBJ2-3
CASSVAAGTGNEQYF	TRBV9	TRBJ2-7
CASSEMSTQYF	TRBV2	TRBJ2-3
CASSLGVQRGTDTQYF	TRBV7-8	TRBJ2-3
CASSSLARVDGYTF	TRBV7-9	TRBJ1-2
CAWSADRDTEAFF	TRBV30	TRBJ1-1
CASSLAAANYGYTF	TRBV5-1	TRBJ1-2
CSVTTDIMNTEAFF	TRBV29-1	TRBJ1-1
CAGLAGEADTQYF	TRBV2	TRBJ2-3
CASSIGDSPGANVLTF	TRBV7-2	TRBJ2-6
CASSPPPGILLHGDEQFF	TRBV27	TRBJ2-1
CASSLDNYRGEVEETQYF	TRBV4-1	TRBJ2-5
CAWSYGGGGDEAFF	TRBV30	TRBJ1-1
CASSQRGRGENTEAFF	TRBV4-1	TRBJ1-1
CASSITGLNTEAFF	TRBV19	TRBJ1-1
CASSAAVRDEQFF	TRBV7-2	TRBJ2-1
CASSLNRLKFGDTQYF	TRBV7-3	TRBJ2-3
CASSLESSGSHEQYF	TRBV11-3	TRBJ2-7
CASSQDRLLSGANVLTF	TRBV4-3	TRBJ2-6
CASSLDGGNQPQHF	TRBV5-1	TRBJ1-5
CASSFDGTSYNEQFF	TRBV7-2	TRBJ2-1
CSAGQGREKLFF	TRBV29-1	TRBJ1-4
CASPGDRDTEAFF	TRBV3-1/TRBV3-2	TRBJ1-1
CASSSDRRDYGYTF	TRBV5-5	TRBJ1-2
CASSLQNTDTQYF	TRBV19	TRBJ2-3
CASSLILGGGIYGYTF	TRBV27	TRBJ1-2
CSSLGGTPKGEQFF	TRBV29-1	TRBJ2-1
CSVVGPGGGYTF	TRBV29-1	TRBJ1-2
CASSRAGTGNTEAFF	TRBV14	TRBJ1-1
CASSEALGTAPLHF	TRBV6-1	TRBJ1-6
CATSDGQVGYEQYF	TRBV24-1	TRBJ2-7
CASSLQGTNEKLFF	TRBV18	TRBJ1-4
CATSGGTGHQPQHF	TRBV15	TRBJ1-5
CASSYSAGVGNEQFF	TRBV6-5	TRBJ2-1
CASSFRTGRTYNEQFF	TRBV28	TRBJ2-1
CASSLRGSGSRRDTQYF	TRBV7-3	TRBJ2-3